The clone carrying this TCR beta chain was seen repeatedly, ten times or more. Its antigen remains unidentified. Noted time point: longitudinal time-point 3. This sample is part of a study of neurological immune-mediated disorders. Study-wide results and caveats: Healthy controls had more TCR clonal expansion than multiple sclerosis, which showed the least, whereas HTLV-1-associated myelopathy showed the most. Grouping of repertoires by phylogeny put those of 18 of 34 multiple sclerosis patients into a single related-CDR3 cluster, a possible signature.

From 15-18 subjects, every sequencing run obtained over 170 million TCR-beta sequences. From the 5' RACE reads, TCRdb called clonotypes with MiXCR, one entry per CDR3 protein. This repertoire shows about 81,000 distinct CDR3 sequences, under 4.5% found once; its top ten account for 4.5% to 6%. There are 13 residues in the CDR3. Germline assignment: CDR1 SNHLY and CDR2 FYNNEI. Deletions cut 6 bases from V and 5 bases from J, with 13 bases between. The rearrangement joins TRBV2 to TRBJ2-5; D ambiguous. The receptor's source is an older woman with multiple sclerosis. The material sequenced was PBMCs. The CDR3 DNA sequence: TGTGCCAGCAGCAAACGGTTAGGTGAGACCCAGTACTTC. Translated, it gives CASSKRLGETQYF.